The subject of this entry is one T cell receptor (beta chain). Antigen unknown. The sample contains more than one DNA sequence encoding this CDR3. The data belong to a study of shared clonotypes between healthy human individuals. Findings and caveats of the study: Generally, naive subsets came out with larger estimated richness than memory subsets.

Germline CDR1 and CDR2: SGHRS and YFSETQ. The CDR3 contains 16 residues. V shed 5 bases and J shed 1 base, with 18 bases lying between them. Assay used: immunoSEQ multiplex PCR; TCRdb lists only in-frame clones, some missing. The repertoire holds some 1.4 million clones, with over 95% as singletons. The material sequenced was naive CD4+ T cells sorted from blood. The sample's subset: CD45RA+ positively selected. The chain uses TRBV5-1 and TRBJ1-1, with D perhaps TRBD1 (6 bases). The clonotype comes from a man aged 30 to 45 in good health. Here the CDR3 reads CASSLKRQGSNTEAFF. CDR3 DNA sequence: TGCGCCAGCAGTCTTAAACGCCAGGGGTCGAACACTGAAGCTTTCTTT.